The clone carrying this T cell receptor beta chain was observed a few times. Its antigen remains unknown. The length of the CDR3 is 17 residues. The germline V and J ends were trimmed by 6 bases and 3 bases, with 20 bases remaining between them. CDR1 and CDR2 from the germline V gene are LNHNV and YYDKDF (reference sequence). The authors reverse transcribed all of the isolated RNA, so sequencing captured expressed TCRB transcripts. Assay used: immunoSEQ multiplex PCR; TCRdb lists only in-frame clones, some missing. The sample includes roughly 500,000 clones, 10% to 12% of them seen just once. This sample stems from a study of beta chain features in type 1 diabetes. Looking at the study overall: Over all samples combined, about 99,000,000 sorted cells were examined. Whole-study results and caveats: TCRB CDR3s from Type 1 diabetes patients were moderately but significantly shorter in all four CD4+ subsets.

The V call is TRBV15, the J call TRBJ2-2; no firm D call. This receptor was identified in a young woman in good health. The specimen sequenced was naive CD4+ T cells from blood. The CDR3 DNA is TGTGCCACCAGGCCTGAAATGAGGTCGTCTGACACCGGGGAGCTGTTTTTT. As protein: CATRPEMRSSDTGELFF.